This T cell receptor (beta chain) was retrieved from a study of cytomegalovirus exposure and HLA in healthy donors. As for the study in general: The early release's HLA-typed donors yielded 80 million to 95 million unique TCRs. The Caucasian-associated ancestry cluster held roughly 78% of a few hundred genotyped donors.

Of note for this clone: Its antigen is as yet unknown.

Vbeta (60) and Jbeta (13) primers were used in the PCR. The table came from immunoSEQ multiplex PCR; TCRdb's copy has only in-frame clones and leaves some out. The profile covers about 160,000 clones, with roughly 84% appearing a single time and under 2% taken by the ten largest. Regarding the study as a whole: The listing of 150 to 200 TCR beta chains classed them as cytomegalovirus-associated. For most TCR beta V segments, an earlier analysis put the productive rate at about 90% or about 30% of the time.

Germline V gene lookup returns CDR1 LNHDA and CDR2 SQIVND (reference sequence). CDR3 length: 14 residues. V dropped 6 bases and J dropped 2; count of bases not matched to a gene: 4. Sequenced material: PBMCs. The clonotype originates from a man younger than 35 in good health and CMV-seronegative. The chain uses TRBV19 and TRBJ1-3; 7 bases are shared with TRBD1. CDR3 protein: CASRPTGAGNTIYF. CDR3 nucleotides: TGTGCCAGTAGGCCCACAGGGGCTGGAAACACCATATATTTT.